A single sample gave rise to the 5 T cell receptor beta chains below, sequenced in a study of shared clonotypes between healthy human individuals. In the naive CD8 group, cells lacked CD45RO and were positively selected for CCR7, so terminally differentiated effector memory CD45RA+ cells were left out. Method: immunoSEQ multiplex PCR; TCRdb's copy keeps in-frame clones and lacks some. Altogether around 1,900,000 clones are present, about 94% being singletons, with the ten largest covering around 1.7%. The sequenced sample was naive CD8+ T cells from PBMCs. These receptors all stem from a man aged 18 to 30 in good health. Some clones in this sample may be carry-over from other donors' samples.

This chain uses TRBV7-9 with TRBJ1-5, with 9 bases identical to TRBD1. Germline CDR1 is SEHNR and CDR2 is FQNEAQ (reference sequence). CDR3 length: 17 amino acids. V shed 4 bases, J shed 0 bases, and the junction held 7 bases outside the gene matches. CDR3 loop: CASSSSDRGYSNQPQHF. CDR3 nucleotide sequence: TGTGCCAGCAGCTCCTCGGACAGGGGATATAGCAATCAGCCCCAGCATTTT.

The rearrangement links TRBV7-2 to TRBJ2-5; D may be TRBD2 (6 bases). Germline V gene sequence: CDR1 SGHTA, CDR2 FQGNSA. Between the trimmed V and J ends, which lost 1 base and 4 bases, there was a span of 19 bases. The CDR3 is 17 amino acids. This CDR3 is CASSLGRGLKTGETQYF. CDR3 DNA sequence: TGTGCCAGCAGCTTAGGGCGGGGCCTTAAAACAGGAGAGACCCAGTACTTC.

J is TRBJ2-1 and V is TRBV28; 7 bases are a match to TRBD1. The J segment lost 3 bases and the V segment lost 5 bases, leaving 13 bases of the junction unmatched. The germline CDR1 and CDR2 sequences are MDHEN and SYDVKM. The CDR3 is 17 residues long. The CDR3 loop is CASSQGTEGSNYNEQFF. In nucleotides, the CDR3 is TGTGCCAGCAGTCAAGGGACAGAGGGATCGAACTACAATGAGCAGTTCTTC.

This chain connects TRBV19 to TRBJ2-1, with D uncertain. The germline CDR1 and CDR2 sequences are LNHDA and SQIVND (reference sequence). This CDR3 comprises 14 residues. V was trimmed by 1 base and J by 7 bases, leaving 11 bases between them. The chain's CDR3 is CASSIVTAANEQFF. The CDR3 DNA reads TGTGCCAGTAGTATAGTGACGGCCGCGAATGAGCAGTTCTTC.

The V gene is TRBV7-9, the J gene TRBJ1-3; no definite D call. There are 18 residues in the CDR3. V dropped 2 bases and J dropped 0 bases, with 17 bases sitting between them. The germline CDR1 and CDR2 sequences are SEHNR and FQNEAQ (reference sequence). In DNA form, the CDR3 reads TGTGCCAGCAGCTTACCCCCCGCCAAAACCCACTCTGGAAACACCATATATTTT. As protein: CASSLPPAKTHSGNTIYF. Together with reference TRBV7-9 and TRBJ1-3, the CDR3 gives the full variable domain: DTGVSQNPRHKITKRGQNVTFRCDPISEHNRLYWYRQTLGQGPEFLTYFQNEAQLEKSRLLSDRFSAERPKGSFSTLEIQRTEQGDSAMYLCASSLPPAKTHSGNTIYFGEGSWLTVV.